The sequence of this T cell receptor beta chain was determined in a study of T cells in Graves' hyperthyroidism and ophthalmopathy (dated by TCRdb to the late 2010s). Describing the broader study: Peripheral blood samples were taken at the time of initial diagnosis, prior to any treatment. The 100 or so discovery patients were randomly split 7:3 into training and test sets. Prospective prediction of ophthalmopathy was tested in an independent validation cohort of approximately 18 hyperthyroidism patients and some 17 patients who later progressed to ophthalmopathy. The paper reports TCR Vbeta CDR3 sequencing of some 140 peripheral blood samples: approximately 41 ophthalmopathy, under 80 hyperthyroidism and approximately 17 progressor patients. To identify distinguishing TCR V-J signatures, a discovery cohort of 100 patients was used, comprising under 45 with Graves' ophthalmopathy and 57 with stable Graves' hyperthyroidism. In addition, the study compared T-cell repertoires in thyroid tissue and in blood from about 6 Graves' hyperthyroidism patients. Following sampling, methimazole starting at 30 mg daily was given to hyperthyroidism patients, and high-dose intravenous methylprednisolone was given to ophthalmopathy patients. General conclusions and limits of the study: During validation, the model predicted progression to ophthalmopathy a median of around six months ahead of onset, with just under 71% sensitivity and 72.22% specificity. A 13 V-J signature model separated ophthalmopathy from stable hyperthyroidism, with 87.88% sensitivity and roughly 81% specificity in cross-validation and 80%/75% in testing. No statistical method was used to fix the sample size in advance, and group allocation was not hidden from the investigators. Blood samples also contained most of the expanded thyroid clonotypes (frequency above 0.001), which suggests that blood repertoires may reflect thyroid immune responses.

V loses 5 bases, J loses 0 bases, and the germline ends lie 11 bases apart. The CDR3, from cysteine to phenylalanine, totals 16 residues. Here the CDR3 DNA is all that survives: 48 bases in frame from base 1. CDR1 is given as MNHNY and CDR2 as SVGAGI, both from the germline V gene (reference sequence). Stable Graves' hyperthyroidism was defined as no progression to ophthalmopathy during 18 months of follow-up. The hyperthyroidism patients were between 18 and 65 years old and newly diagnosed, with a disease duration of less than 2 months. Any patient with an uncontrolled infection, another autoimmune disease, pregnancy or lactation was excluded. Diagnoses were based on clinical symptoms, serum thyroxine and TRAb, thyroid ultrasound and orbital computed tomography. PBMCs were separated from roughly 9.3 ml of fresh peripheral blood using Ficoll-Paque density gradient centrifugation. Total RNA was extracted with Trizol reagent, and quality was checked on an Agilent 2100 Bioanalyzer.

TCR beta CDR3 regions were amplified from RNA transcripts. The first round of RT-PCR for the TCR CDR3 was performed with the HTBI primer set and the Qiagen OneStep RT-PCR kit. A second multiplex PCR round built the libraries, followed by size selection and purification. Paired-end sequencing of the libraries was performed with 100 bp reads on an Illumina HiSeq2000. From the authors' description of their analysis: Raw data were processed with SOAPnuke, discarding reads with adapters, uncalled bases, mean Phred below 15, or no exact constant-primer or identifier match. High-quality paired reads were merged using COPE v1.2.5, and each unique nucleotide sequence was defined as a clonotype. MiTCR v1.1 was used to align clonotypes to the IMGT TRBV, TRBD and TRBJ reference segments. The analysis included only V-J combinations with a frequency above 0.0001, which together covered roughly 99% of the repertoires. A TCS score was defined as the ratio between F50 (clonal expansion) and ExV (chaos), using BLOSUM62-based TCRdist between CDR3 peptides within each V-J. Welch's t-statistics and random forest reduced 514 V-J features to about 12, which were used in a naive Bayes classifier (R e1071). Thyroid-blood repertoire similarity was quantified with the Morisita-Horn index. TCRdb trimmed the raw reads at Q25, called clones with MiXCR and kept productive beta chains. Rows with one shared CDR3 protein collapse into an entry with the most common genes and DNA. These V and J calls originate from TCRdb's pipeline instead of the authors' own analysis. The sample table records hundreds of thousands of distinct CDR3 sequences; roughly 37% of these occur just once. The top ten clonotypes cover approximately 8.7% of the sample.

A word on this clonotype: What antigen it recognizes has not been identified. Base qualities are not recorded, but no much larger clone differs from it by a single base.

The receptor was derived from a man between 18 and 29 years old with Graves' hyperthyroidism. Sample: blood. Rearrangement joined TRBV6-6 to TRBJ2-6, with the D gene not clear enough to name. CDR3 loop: CASSDPYHSGANVLTF. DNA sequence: TGTGCCAGCAGTGACCCTTACCACTCTGGGGCCAACGTCCTGACTTTC.